The clone carrying this T cell receptor (beta chain) has a single count. The CDR3 consists of 15 residues. Germline V lookup: CDR1 MNHEY, CDR2 SMNVEV (reference sequence). With 6 bases removed from V and 1 base from J, the gap between germline ends came to 15 bases. The naive CD8 fraction comprised CD45RO-negative cells positively selected for CCR7 and excluded terminally differentiated effector memory CD45RA+ cells. This sample is part of a study of shared clonotypes between healthy human individuals. Profiled with immunoSEQ multiplex PCR; TCRdb holds only in-frame clones, not every one. The data show hundreds of thousands of clones, with approximately 96% seen just once and roughly 0.1% held by the top ten.

Material: naive CD8+ T cells sorted from blood. The chain carries TRBV27 and TRBJ1-1, with D perhaps matching TRBD1 (6 bases). The source is a woman aged 25 to 39 in good health. CDR3 in amino acids: CASSGTQGWNTEAFF. In DNA, the CDR3 is TGTGCCAGCAGCGGTACTCAGGGGTGGAACACTGAAGCTTTCTTT.